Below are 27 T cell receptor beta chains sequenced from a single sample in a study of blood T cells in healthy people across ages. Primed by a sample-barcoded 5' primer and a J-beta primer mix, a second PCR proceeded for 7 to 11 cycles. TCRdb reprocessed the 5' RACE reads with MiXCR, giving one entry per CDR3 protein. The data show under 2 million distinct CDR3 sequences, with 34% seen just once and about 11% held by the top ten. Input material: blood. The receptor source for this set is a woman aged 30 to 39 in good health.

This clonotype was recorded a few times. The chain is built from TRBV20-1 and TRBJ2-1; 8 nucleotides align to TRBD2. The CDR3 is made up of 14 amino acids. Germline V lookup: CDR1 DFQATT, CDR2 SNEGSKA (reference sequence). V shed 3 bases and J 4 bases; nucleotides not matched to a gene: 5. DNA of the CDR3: TGCAGTGCTAGCGGGGGGGCCAGGTACAATGAGCAGTTCTTC. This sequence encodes CSASGGARYNEQFF.

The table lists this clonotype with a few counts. The CDR3 protein is CSAREAGLSSYNEQFF. The CDR3, as DNA: TGCAGTGCTAGGGAGGCGGGGTTATCCTCCTACAATGAGCAGTTCTTC. The genes are TRBV20-1 and TRBJ2-1, with D possibly matching TRBD2 (6 bases). V was pared by 3 bases and J by 0 bases, with 15 bases between. The CDR3 is 16 residues long. The germline V gene has CDR1 DFQATT and CDR2 SNEGSKA (reference sequence).

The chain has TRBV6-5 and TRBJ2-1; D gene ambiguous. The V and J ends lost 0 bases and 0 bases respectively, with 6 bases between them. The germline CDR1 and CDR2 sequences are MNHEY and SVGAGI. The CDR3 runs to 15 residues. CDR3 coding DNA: TGTGCCAGCAGTTACTCGGTCTACTCCTACAATGAGCAGTTCTTC. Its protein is CASSYSVYSYNEQFF.

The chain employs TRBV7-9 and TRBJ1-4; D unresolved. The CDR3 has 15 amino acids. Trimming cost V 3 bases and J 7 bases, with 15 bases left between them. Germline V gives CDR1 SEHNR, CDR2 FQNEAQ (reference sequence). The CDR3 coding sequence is TGTGCCAGCAGCTTTGGTGCGCAGTCCGGTGAAAAACTGTTTTTT. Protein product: CASSFGAQSGEKLFF.

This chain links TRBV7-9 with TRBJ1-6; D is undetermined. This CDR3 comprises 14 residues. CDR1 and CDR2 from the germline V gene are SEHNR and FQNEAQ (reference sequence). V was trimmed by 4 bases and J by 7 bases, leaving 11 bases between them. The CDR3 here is CASSSSVVNSPLHF. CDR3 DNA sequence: TGTGCCAGCAGCTCCTCGGTGGTGAATTCACCCCTCCACTTT.

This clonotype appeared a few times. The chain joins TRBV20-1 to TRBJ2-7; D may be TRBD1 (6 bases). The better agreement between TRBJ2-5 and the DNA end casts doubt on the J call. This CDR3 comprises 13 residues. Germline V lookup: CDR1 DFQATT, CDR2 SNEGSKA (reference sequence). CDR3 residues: CSARGRGVETQYF. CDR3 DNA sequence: TGCAGTGCCAGGGGACGCGGAGTCGAGACCCAGTACTTC.

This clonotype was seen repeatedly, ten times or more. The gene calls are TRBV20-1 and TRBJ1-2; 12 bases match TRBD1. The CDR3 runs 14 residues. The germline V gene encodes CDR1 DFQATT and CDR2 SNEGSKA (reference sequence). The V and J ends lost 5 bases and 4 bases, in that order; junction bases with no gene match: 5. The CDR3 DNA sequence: TGCAGTGCTGGGACAGGGGGCGGTGGCTATGGCTACACCTTC. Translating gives CSAGTGGGGYGYTF.

CDR3 protein: CASSAWTGRQETQYF. In DNA, the CDR3 is TGTGCCAGCAGTGCCTGGACAGGGCGACAAGAGACCCAGTACTTC. The chain couples TRBV2 to TRBJ2-5, with 8 bases matching TRBD1. This CDR3 is 15 amino acids long. Per germline, CDR1 SNHLY and CDR2 FYNNEI. V gave up 4 bases and J gave up 2 bases; unmatched junction bases: 6.

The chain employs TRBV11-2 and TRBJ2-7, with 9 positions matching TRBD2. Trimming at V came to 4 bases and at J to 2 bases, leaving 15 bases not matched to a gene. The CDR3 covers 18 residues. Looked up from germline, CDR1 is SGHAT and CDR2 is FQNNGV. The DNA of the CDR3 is TGTGCCAGCAGCTCCAACCTGCTAGCGGGATTTAGTCCCTACGAGCAGTACTTC. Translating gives CASSSNLLAGFSPYEQYF. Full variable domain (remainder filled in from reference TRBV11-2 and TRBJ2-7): EAGVAQSPRYKIIEKRQSVAFWCNPISGHATLYWYQQILGQGPKLLIQFQNNGVVDDSQLPKDRFSAERLKGVDSTLKIQPAKLEDSAVYLCASSSNLLAGFSPYEQYFGPGTRLTVT.

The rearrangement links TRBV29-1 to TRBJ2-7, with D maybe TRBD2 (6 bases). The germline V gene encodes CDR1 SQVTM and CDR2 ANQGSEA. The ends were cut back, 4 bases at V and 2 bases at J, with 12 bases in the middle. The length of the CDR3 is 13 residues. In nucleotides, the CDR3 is TGCAGCGTTGTACAGGACTATGCCTACGAGCAGTACTTC. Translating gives CSVVQDYAYEQYF.

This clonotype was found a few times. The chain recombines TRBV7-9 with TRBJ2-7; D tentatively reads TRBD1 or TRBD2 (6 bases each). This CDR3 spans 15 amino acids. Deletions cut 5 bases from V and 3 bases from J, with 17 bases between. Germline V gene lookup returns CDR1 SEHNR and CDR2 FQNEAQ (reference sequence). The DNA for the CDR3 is TGTGCCAGCAGCGCTAAGGGGGGACCGAGCTACGAGCAGTACTTC. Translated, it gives CASSAKGGPSYEQYF.

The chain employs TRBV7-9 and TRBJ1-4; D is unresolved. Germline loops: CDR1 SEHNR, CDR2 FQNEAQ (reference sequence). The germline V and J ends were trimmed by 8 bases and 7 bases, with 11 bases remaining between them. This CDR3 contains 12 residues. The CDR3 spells CASSGVSEKLFF. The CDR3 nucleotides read TGTGCCAGCTCCGGGGTTTCTGAAAAACTGTTTTTT.

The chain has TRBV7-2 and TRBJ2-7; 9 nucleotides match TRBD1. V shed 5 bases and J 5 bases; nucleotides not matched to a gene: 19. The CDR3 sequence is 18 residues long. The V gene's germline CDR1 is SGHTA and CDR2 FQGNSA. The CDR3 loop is CASSPGTGTPRRNHEQYF. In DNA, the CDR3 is TGTGCCAGCAGCCCCGGGACAGGGACTCCCCGACGCAATCACGAGCAGTACTTC.

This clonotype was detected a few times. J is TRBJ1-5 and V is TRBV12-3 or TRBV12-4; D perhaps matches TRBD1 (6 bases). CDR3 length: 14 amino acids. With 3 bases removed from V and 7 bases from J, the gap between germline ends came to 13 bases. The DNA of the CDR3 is TGTGCCAGCAGTTTTCCGGGGGGGCGACAGCCCCAGCATTTT. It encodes CASSFPGGRQPQHF.

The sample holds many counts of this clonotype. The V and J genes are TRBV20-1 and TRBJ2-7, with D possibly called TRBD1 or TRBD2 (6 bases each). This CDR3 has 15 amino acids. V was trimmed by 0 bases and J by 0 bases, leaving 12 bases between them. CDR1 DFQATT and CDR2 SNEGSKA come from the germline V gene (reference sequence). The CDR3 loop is CSAREGGGISYEQYF. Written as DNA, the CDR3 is TGCAGTGCTAGAGAAGGGGGAGGCATCTCCTACGAGCAGTACTTC.

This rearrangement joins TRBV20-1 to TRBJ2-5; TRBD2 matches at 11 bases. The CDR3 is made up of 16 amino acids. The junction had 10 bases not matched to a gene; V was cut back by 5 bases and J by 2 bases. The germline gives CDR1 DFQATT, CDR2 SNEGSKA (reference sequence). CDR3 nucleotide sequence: TGCAGTGCTGGGGAACTAGCGGGAGTATTACAAGAGACCCAGTACTTC. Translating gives CSAGELAGVLQETQYF.

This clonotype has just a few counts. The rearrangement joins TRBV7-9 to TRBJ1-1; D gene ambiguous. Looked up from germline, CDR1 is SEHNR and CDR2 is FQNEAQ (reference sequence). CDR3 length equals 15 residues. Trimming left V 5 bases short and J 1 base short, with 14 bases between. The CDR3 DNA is TGTGCCAGCAGCCCCCGTGGGAGGCCGAACACTGAAGCTTTCTTT. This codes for CASSPRGRPNTEAFF.

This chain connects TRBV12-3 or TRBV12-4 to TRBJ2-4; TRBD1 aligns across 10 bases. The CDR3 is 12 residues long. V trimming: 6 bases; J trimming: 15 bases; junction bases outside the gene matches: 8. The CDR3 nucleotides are TGTGCCAGCAGCCACGGACAGGGGGTTTTGTACTTC. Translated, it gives CASSHGQGVLYF.

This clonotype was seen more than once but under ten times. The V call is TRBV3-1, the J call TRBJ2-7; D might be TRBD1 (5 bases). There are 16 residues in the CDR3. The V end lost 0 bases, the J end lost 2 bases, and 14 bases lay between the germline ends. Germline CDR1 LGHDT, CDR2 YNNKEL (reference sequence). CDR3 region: CASSQEWGRETYEQYF. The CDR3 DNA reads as TGTGCCAGCAGCCAAGAATGGGGCAGGGAAACCTACGAGCAGTACTTC.

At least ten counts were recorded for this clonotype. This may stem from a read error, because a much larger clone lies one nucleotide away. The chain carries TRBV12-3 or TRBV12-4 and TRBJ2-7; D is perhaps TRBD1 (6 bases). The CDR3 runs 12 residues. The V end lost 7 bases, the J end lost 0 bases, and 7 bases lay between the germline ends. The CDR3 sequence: CASKDSSYEQYF. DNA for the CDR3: TGTGCCAGCAAGGACAGCTCCTACGAGCAGTACTTC.

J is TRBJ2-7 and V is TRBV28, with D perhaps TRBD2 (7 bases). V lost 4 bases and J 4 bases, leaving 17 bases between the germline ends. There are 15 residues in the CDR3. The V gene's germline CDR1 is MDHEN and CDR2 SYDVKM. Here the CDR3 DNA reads TGTGCCAGCAGTTCCGGCCGGGGGGCGGAGTACGAGCAGTACTTC. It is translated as CASSSGRGAEYEQYF.

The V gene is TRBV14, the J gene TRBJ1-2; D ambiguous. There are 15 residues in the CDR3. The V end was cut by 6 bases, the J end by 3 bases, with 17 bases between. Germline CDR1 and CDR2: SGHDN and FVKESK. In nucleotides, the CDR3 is TGTGCCAGCAGACCCGGGTCTCGAGGTGACTATGGCTACACCTTC. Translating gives CASRPGSRGDYGYTF.

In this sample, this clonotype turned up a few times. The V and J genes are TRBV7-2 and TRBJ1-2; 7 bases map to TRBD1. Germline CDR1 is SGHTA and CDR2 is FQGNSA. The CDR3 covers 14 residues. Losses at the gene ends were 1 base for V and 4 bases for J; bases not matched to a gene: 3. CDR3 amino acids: CASSLGRGRYGYTF. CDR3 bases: TGTGCCAGCAGCTTAGGAAGGGGGCGCTATGGCTACACCTTC.

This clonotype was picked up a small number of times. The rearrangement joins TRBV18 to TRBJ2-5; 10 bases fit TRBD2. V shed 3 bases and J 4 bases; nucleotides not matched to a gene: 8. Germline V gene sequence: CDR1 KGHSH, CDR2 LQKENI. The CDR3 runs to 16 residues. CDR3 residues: CASSPRSGGASETQYF. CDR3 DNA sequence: TGTGCCAGCTCACCCCGGAGCGGGGGGGCCTCAGAGACCCAGTACTTC. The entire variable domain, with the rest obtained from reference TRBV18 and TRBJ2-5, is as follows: NAGVMQNPRHLVRRRGQEARLRCSPMKGHSHVYWYRQLPEEGLKFMVYLQKENIIDESGMPKERFSAEFPKEGPSILRIQQVVRGDSAAYFCASSPRSGGASETQYFGPGTRLLVL.

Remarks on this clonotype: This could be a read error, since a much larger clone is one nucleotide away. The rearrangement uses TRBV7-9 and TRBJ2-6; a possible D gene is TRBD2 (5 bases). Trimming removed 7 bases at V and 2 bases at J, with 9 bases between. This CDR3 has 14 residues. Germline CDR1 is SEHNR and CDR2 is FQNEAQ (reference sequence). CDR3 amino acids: CASNSLAGANVLTF. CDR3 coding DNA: TGTGCCAGCAATTCACTAGCTGGGGCCAACGTCCTGACTTTC.

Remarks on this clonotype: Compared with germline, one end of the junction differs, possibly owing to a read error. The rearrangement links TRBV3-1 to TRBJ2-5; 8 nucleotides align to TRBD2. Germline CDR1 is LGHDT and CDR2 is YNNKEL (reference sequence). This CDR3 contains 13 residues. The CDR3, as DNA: TGTGGCAGCAACGGACTAGCACAAGAGACCCAGTACTTC. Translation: CGSNGLAQETQYF.

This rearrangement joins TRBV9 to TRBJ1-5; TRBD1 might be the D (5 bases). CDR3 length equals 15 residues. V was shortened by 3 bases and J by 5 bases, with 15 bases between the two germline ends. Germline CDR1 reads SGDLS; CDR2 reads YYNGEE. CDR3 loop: CASSASGTADQPQHF. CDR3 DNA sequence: TGTGCCAGCAGCGCCTCCGGGACGGCAGATCAGCCCCAGCATTTT.